These 20 T cell receptor beta chains share one sample of origin, sequenced in a study of T-cell memory formation after mild COVID-19. TCRdb reprocessed the 5' RACE reads via MiXCR and lists one record per CDR3 protein. The sample lists more than 100,000 distinct CDR3 sequences; roughly 6% were seen once. Material: PBMCs or a T cell subset sorted from them (not recorded which). The receptors originated from an adult woman who had mild COVID-19 (a few samples of this study predate the infection). Cell type and time point are not known.

This clonotype was seen a handful of times. The V and J genes are TRBV30 and TRBJ1-5; D ambiguous. CDR1 is GTSNPN and CDR2 is SVGIG in the germline V gene (reference sequence). Trimming pared 0 bases from V and 2 bases from J, leaving 14 bases between. The CDR3 runs to 16 residues. The CDR3 reads CAWSVRSRAGNQPQHF. CDR3 in DNA: TGTGCCTGGAGTGTAAGGAGCAGAGCTGGCAATCAGCCCCAGCATTTT. The complete variable domain, with remaining parts taken from reference TRBV30 and TRBJ1-5, reads SQTIHQWPATLVQPVGSPLSLECTVEGTSNPNLYWYRQAAGRGLQLLFYSVGIGQISSEVPQNLSASRPQDRQFILSSKKLLLSDSGFYLCAWSVRSRAGNQPQHFGDGTRLSIL.

This chain connects TRBV29-1 to TRBJ1-2, with 12 bases that match TRBD1. The CDR3 has 14 amino acids. In germline, CDR1 is SQVTM, CDR2 ANQGSEA. V dropped 7 bases and J dropped 5; count of bases not matched to a gene: 8. The CDR3 is CSAGDRGLLYGYTF. The CDR3, as DNA: TGCAGCGCTGGGGACAGGGGGCTATTGTATGGCTACACCTTC.

This chain connects TRBV5-1 to TRBJ1-2, with no clear D. CDR1 is SGHRS, CDR2 YFSETQ, per germline. Trimming removed 4 bases at V and 0 bases at J, with 7 bases between. The CDR3 has 13 amino acids. CDR3 bases: TGCGCCAGCAGCATGCAGGCTAACTATGGCTACACCTTC. Translating it yields CASSMQANYGYTF.

The table lists this clonotype with many counts. The gene calls are TRBV20-1 and TRBJ2-1, with 10 nucleotides matching TRBD1. Trimming removed 0 bases from V and 4 bases from J; junction bases left unmatched: 12. The CDR3 runs to 18 residues. Per the germline V gene, CDR1 is DFQATT and CDR2 is SNEGSKA (reference sequence). This chain's CDR3 is CSARDRDRGVQWYNEQFF. In nucleotides, the CDR3 is TGCAGTGCTAGAGACCGGGACAGGGGAGTACAATGGTACAATGAGCAGTTCTTC.

This clonotype was seen ten or more times. V and J are TRBV7-2 and TRBJ2-1; 16 bases fit TRBD2. The CDR3 is 18 amino acids. V was clipped by 6 bases and J by 4 bases; unmatched bases: 9. Germline V gives CDR1 SGHTA, CDR2 FQGNSA. The CDR3 DNA reads TGTGCCAGCAGGGGACTAGCGGGGGGGCCGATGTCGTACAATGAGCAGTTCTTC. This codes for CASRGLAGGPMSYNEQFF.

This chain joins TRBV24-1 and TRBJ2-5; D remains unclear. The CDR3 runs 15 residues. The V end was cut by 2 bases, the J end by 5 bases, with 14 bases between. Germline V gene data show CDR1 as KGHDR and CDR2 as SFDVKD. The CDR3 DNA follows: TGTGCCACCAGTGATTCTGCGGACGTGCTTGAGACCCAGTACTTC. It yields the protein CATSDSADVLETQYF.

This clonotype was found a few times. The chain couples TRBV19 to TRBJ1-2; weak D call: TRBD1 (5 bases). The V gene lost 4 bases and the J gene lost 2 bases, with 17 bases spanning the gap. This CDR3 spans 16 amino acids. CDR1 and CDR2 from the germline V gene are LNHDA and SQIVND (reference sequence). In DNA form, the CDR3 reads TGTGCCAGTAGTAGTAAACTGGCAGGGACGAACTATGGCTACACCTTC. Amino acids: CASSSKLAGTNYGYTF.

This clonotype was seen at least ten times. The gene calls are TRBV20-1 and TRBJ1-2; TRBD1 matches at 7 bases. The CDR3 is made up of 15 amino acids. The germline gives CDR1 DFQATT, CDR2 SNEGSKA (reference sequence). J lost 0 bases, V lost 5 bases, and 9 bases had no gene match. The CDR3 bases are TGCAGTGCTCGGAATCAGGGGGGGGCTAACTATGGCTACACCTTC. Its translation: CSARNQGGANYGYTF.

This clonotype was recorded many times. The gene calls are TRBV7-2 and TRBJ2-5; D gene ambiguous. The CDR3 extends over 12 amino acids. Trimming cost V 5 bases and J 4 bases, with 8 bases left between them. The V gene's germline CDR1 is SGHTA and CDR2 FQGNSA. The CDR3 DNA reads TGTGCCAGCAGCCAGTACACAGAGACCCAGTACTTC. It translates to CASSQYTETQYF.

J is TRBJ2-3 and V is TRBV15; perhaps D is TRBD1 or TRBD2 (5 bases each). The germline gives CDR1 LNHNV, CDR2 YYDKDF (reference sequence). Between the trimmed V and J ends, which lost 0 bases and 10 bases, there was a span of 8 bases. The CDR3 has 12 amino acids. The CDR3 sequence is CATSRERGAQYF. CDR3 coding DNA: TGTGCCACCAGCAGAGAAAGGGGAGCGCAGTATTTT. Variable domain in full (rest from reference TRBV15 and TRBJ2-3): DAMVIQNPRYQVTQFGKPVTLSCSQTLNHNVMYWYQQKSSQAPKLLFHYYDKDFNNEADTPDNFQSRRPNTSFCFLDIRSPGLGDTAMYLCATSRERGAQYFGPGTRLTVL.

The V gene is TRBV29-1, the J gene TRBJ1-1, with TRBD1 matching 7 bases. The germline V gene encodes CDR1 SQVTM and CDR2 ANQGSEA. CDR3 length equals 14 residues. With V trimmed by 0 bases and J by 5 bases, 6 bases remained unmatched. The CDR3 sequence: CSVEDPRGKTEAFF. CDR3 nucleotides: TGCAGCGTTGAAGATCCCAGGGGGAAGACTGAAGCTTTCTTT.

The chain links TRBV5-5 to TRBJ1-5; TRBD1 is a possible D gene (5 bases). The CDR3 runs 15 residues. Germline CDR1 reads SGHKS; CDR2 reads YYEKEE (reference sequence). Trimming shortened V by 2 bases and J by 9 bases, and 18 bases separated the two germline ends. The CDR3 here is CASSLYRDSPRPQHF. As DNA, the CDR3 is TGTGCCAGCAGCTTATACCGGGACTCCCCCAGGCCCCAGCATTTT.

The rearrangement links TRBV30 to TRBJ1-5, with 10 bases fitting TRBD1. The CDR3 contains 13 residues. The V and J ends lost 4 bases and 4 bases, in that order; junction bases with no gene match: 1. Germline CDR1 and CDR2: GTSNPN and SVGIG (reference sequence). CDR3 sequence reads: CAWKGQGNQPQHF. The DNA of the CDR3 is TGTGCCTGGAAGGGACAGGGGAATCAGCCCCAGCATTTT.

This clonotype was observed many times. V is TRBV7-3 and J is TRBJ2-1; TRBD1 aligns across 9 bases. CDR1 is SGHTA and CDR2 is FQGTGA in the germline V gene. J gave up 10 bases and V 5 bases, and 9 bases lay outside the gene matches. The CDR3 runs to 14 residues. This chain's CDR3 is CASSPGTGLGEQFF. Here the CDR3 DNA reads TGTGCCAGCAGCCCAGGGACAGGGCTGGGGGAGCAGTTCTTC.

This clonotype was seen only a few times. The rearrangement joins TRBV5-1 to TRBJ1-6, with unresolved D. The germline gives CDR1 SGHRS, CDR2 YFSETQ. This CDR3 region has 17 residues. The ends were cut back, 4 bases at V and 5 bases at J, with 19 bases in the middle. The CDR3 reads CASSLYLSTRNNSPLHF. In DNA form, the CDR3 reads TGCGCCAGCAGCCTTTACCTTTCGACAAGGAATAATTCACCCCTCCACTTT.

This clonotype was counted only a few times. The chain is built from TRBV27 and TRBJ2-7; a weak D match, TRBD1 (6 bases). The CDR3 is 11 amino acids. Germline lookup yields CDR1 MNHEY and CDR2 SMNVEV (reference sequence). Trimming cost V 6 bases and J 8 bases, with 11 bases left between them. The CDR3 protein is CASSRTGKQYF. The CDR3 DNA sequence: TGTGCCAGCAGCAGAACAGGGAAGCAGTACTTC.

In this sample, this clonotype turned up many times. The chain links TRBV20-1 to TRBJ2-3; D possibly corresponds to TRBD2 (7 bases). Germline V gives CDR1 DFQATT, CDR2 SNEGSKA (reference sequence). V was trimmed by 7 bases and J by 2 bases, leaving 16 bases between them. This CDR3 region has 14 residues. The CDR3 nucleotides read TGCAGTGTTCGGGGGGCCCCCCCCACAGATACGCAGTATTTT. Translation: CSVRGAPPTDTQYF.

This clonotype was seen at least ten times. V usage is TRBV29-1 and J usage is TRBJ1-2; D unclear. Trimming cost V 6 bases and J 8 bases, with 7 bases left between them. CDR3 length equals 9 residues. Germline loops: CDR1 SQVTM, CDR2 ANQGSEA. The CDR3 DNA sequence: TGCAGCGTCGAACAAGGCTACACCTTC. This translates into CSVEQGYTF. The full variable domain, in which reference TRBV29-1 and TRBJ1-2 provide the parts outside the CDR3, is SAVISQKPSRDICQRGTSLTIQCQVDSQVTMMFWYRQQPGQSLTLIATANQGSEATYESGFVIDKFPISRPNLTFSTLTVSNMSPEDSSIYLCSVEQGYTFGSGTRLTVV.

This clonotype was detected a few times. The chain uses TRBV6-2 or TRBV6-3 and TRBJ1-4; D is perhaps TRBD1 (5 bases). The V gene lost 6 bases and the J gene lost 3 bases, with 11 bases spanning the gap. Germline loops: CDR1 MNHEY, CDR2 SVGEGT. The CDR3 contains 14 residues. The DNA for the CDR3 is TGTGCCAGCAGAATGCCGGGGGCTAATGAAAAACTGTTTTTT. This encodes CASRMPGANEKLFF.

The sample holds many counts of this clonotype. The V call is TRBV12-3 or TRBV12-4, the J call TRBJ2-1; 7 nucleotides agree with TRBD2. Losses at the gene ends were 3 bases for V and 4 bases for J; bases not matched to a gene: 9. The CDR3 sequence is 16 residues long. CDR3 in amino acids: CASSFLPSGTYNEQFF. In DNA, the CDR3 is TGTGCCAGCAGTTTTCTGCCTAGCGGAACGTACAATGAGCAGTTCTTC.